Below, 24 T cell receptor beta chains from the same sample are listed, as sequenced in a study of CD8 T cells in Susac syndrome. RNA in amounts of roughly 0.45 to 1 ug was reverse transcribed with random hexamers. TCRdb re-called the immunoSEQ multiplex PCR reads with MiXCR, one entry per CDR3 protein. The sample carries 300,000 or so distinct CDR3 sequences, roughly 94% recorded once. The sample taken for sequencing was CD4+ T cells from PBMCs. These TCRs come from a human donor with multiple sclerosis.

V gene TRBV2 combines with J gene TRBJ2-2; D unresolved. The germline V and J ends were trimmed by 7 bases and 2 bases, with 8 bases remaining between them. The CDR3 contains 13 residues. Germline V lookup: CDR1 SNHLY, CDR2 FYNNEI. The CDR3 bases are TGTGCCAGCAAAAGAGGCAACACCGGGGAGCTGTTTTTT. This codes for CASKRGNTGELFF.

The V gene is TRBV28, the J gene TRBJ1-1; 11 bases align to TRBD1. Germline CDR1 reads MDHEN; CDR2 reads SYDVKM. The V and J ends lost 6 bases and 4 bases, in that order; junction bases with no gene match: 19. The CDR3 has 19 amino acids. In DNA, the CDR3 is TGTGCCAGCAGCGGACGCCTAGGACAGGGGGCGTGGGCGGGCACTGAAGCTTTCTTT. It encodes CASSGRLGQGAWAGTEAFF.

The rearrangement joins TRBV11-2 to TRBJ2-3; the D call may be TRBD1 or TRBD2 (6 bases each). Germline V gene lookup returns CDR1 SGHAT and CDR2 FQNNGV. Trimming removed 5 bases from V and 4 bases from J, with 19 bases in between. The CDR3 sequence is 16 residues long. The CDR3, as DNA: TGTGCCAGCAGCGCACGACCGACTAGGGGGGCAGATACGCAGTATTTT. Its translation is CASSARPTRGADTQYF. The complete variable domain, with remaining parts taken from reference TRBV11-2 and TRBJ2-3, reads EAGVAQSPRYKIIEKRQSVAFWCNPISGHATLYWYQQILGQGPKLLIQFQNNGVVDDSQLPKDRFSAERLKGVDSTLKIQPAKLEDSAVYLCASSARPTRGADTQYFGPGTRLTVL.

J is TRBJ2-2 and V is TRBV6-1, with D uncertain. The germline CDR1 and CDR2 sequences are MNHNS and SASEGT. V was cut by 8 bases and J by 0 bases, with 7 bases left in between. This CDR3 is built from 13 residues. Here the CDR3 reads CASAPANTGELFF. In DNA form, the CDR3 reads TGTGCCAGCGCCCCAGCGAACACCGGGGAGCTGTTTTTT.

The V and J genes are TRBV2 and TRBJ2-2; TRBD1 agrees at 7 bases. Germline CDR1 is SNHLY and CDR2 is FYNNEI. V trimming: 10 bases; J trimming: 2 bases; junction bases outside the gene matches: 10. The CDR3 contains 15 residues. CDR3 protein: CATKKRDSNTGELFF. The DNA for the CDR3 is TGTGCCACCAAGAAACGGGACAGCAACACCGGGGAGCTGTTTTTT.

This chain connects TRBV20-1 to TRBJ2-4, with 9 bases aligning to TRBD1. The CDR3 runs 19 residues. V was pared by 5 bases and J by 0 bases, with 17 bases of the junction left unmatched. CDR1 is DFQATT, CDR2 SNEGSKA, per germline (reference sequence). This chain's CDR3 is CSALKYPGTGLLAKNIQYF. DNA of the CDR3: TGCAGTGCTCTGAAATACCCCGGGACAGGGTTGCTAGCCAAAAACATTCAGTACTTC.

The rearrangement links TRBV12-3 or TRBV12-4 to TRBJ2-3, with D possibly being TRBD2 (5 bases). There are 15 residues in the CDR3. Trimming left V 6 bases short and J 0 bases short, with 13 bases between. The DNA for the CDR3 is TGTGCCAGCAGCGTAAACACGGGGAGCACAGATACGCAGTATTTT. Protein: CASSVNTGSTDTQYF.

V and J are TRBV12-3 or TRBV12-4 and TRBJ1-1; 8 bases are shared with TRBD1. V shed 7 bases and J 4 bases; nucleotides not matched to a gene: 8. The CDR3 consists of 14 residues. CDR3 sequence (DNA): TGTGCCAGCACCTTGGACAGGGCGGGCACTGAAGCTTTCTTT. Its protein is CASTLDRAGTEAFF.

The chain uses TRBV20-1 and TRBJ1-1, with D tentatively TRBD1 (6 bases). The CDR3 covers 15 residues. Germline CDR1 DFQATT, CDR2 SNEGSKA (reference sequence). V gave up 0 bases and J gave up 3 bases, with 14 bases separating them. The CDR3, as DNA: TGCAGTGCTAGAGATAGAACAGGGCGTGACACTGAAGCTTTCTTT. This sequence encodes CSARDRTGRDTEAFF.

This clonotype was seen a single time. The chain uses TRBV7-8 and TRBJ2-5, with 10 bases that match TRBD1. With V trimmed by 5 bases and J by 3 bases, 6 bases remained unmatched. The CDR3 runs to 15 residues. The germline V gene encodes CDR1 SGHVS and CDR2 FQNEAQ. Here the CDR3 reads CASSQRDRGEETQYF. The CDR3 DNA reads as TGTGCCAGCAGCCAACGGGACAGGGGAGAAGAGACCCAGTACTTC.

V and J are TRBV3-1 and TRBJ1-1, with D tentatively TRBD1 (5 bases). V was pared by 4 bases and J by 10 bases, with 16 bases between. The germline V gene encodes CDR1 LGHDT and CDR2 YNNKEL (reference sequence). The CDR3 spans 13 residues. CDR3 residues: CASSPSGLGVAFF. Here the CDR3 DNA reads TGTGCCAGCAGCCCCAGTGGACTGGGGGTAGCTTTCTTT.

This chain uses TRBV3-1 with TRBJ2-1; D possibly uses TRBD1 or TRBD2 (5 bases each). Germline V gene lookup returns CDR1 LGHDT and CDR2 YNNKEL (reference sequence). Trimming pared 4 bases from V and 7 bases from J, leaving 17 bases between. This CDR3 has 15 amino acids. CDR3 sequence reads: CASSRGARGLNEQFF. In nucleotides, the CDR3 is TGTGCCAGCAGCCGTGGAGCGAGGGGCCTGAATGAGCAGTTCTTC.

The chain couples TRBV11-2 to TRBJ2-1; the match to TRBD2 covers 11 bases. Per the germline V gene, CDR1 is SGHAT and CDR2 is FQNNGV. This CDR3 comprises 17 residues. The ends lost 1 base at V and 4 bases at J; junction bases unmatched: 6. This CDR3 reads CASSLGFSGRAYNEQFF. CDR3 DNA sequence: TGTGCCAGCAGCTTAGGGTTTAGCGGGAGGGCTTACAATGAGCAGTTCTTC.

This chain connects TRBV7-9 to TRBJ1-5; perhaps TRBD1 as D (5 bases). Looked up from germline, CDR1 is SEHNR and CDR2 is FQNEAQ (reference sequence). The CDR3 consists of 18 residues. The V and J ends lost 1 base and 6 bases respectively, with 22 bases between them. The CDR3 nucleotides are TGTGCCAGCAGCTTAGGGAGCCCTGGATGGGGCGCATCTCAGCCCCAGCATTTT. Translating it yields CASSLGSPGWGASQPQHF.

This chain joins TRBV15 and TRBJ2-7; D tentatively reads TRBD1 or TRBD2 (5 bases each). Germline CDR1 reads LNHNV; CDR2 reads YYDKDF (reference sequence). Trimming cost V 0 bases and J 7 bases, with 10 bases left between them. The length of the CDR3 is 13 residues. CDR3 loop: CATSREPEGEQYF. The CDR3, as DNA: TGTGCCACCAGCAGAGAACCAGAGGGGGAGCAGTACTTC.

The chain employs TRBV27 and TRBJ1-5; 8 nucleotides line up with TRBD1. This CDR3 is built from 16 residues. Germline assignment: CDR1 MNHEY and CDR2 SMNVEV (reference sequence). J gave up 3 bases and V 5 bases, and 9 bases lay outside the gene matches. For the CDR3, the DNA is TGTGCCAGCAGTGACATAGGACAGGGCATCAATCAGCCCCAGCATTTT. It encodes CASSDIGQGINQPQHF.

V is TRBV20-1 and J is TRBJ2-7; maybe TRBD1 (6 bases). The germline gives CDR1 DFQATT, CDR2 SNEGSKA (reference sequence). With 3 bases removed from V and 6 bases from J, the gap between germline ends came to 18 bases. This CDR3 comprises 14 residues. CDR3 coding DNA: TGCAGTGCTAGCGTCAGGGGTGGTCGACGCGAGCAGTACTTC. Its translation: CSASVRGGRREQYF.

This clonotype has a single count. CDR3 sequence: CAWSLKLASVGEQFF. CDR3 bases: TGTGCCTGGAGTTTAAAACTAGCGAGTGTGGGTGAGCAGTTCTTC. J is TRBJ2-1 and V is TRBV30, with TRBD2 matching 7 bases. The CDR3 consists of 15 residues. V was clipped by 2 bases and J by 9 bases; unmatched bases: 13. Germline CDR1 is GTSNPN and CDR2 is SVGIG (reference sequence).

This chain's CDR3 is CASSQDTRLAPQYF. CDR3 DNA: TGTGCCAGCAGCCAAGATACCCGGCTAGCTCCCCAGTACTTC. This chain uses TRBV14 with TRBJ2-5; tentatively, D is TRBD2 (5 bases). In germline, CDR1 is SGHDN, CDR2 FVKESK. The length of the CDR3 is 14 residues. V was clipped by 0 bases and J by 9 bases, with 14 bases between them.

This chain links TRBV12-3 or TRBV12-4 with TRBJ1-2; possibly TRBD1 for D (5 bases). The CDR3 loop spans 15 amino acids. V lost 5 bases to trimming and J lost 2 bases, with 15 bases between them. The CDR3 sequence: CASSPLRALNYGYTF. CDR3 bases: TGTGCCAGCAGTCCCCTCAGGGCCCTGAACTATGGCTACACCTTC.

The CDR3 DNA reads TGTGCCTGGAGTGCCAGGGGGTCTGGAAACACCATATATTTT. This gives the protein CAWSARGSGNTIYF. The chain links TRBV30 to TRBJ1-3, with 7 bases aligning to TRBD1. The CDR3 is 14 amino acids. The V gene's germline CDR1 is GTSNPN and CDR2 SVGIG (reference sequence). After removal of 1 base from V and 1 base from J, the junction contained 1 base not matched to a gene.

V and J are TRBV30 and TRBJ1-3, with 8 bases that match TRBD1. The CDR3 runs to 14 residues. After removal of 1 base from V and 4 bases from J, the junction contained 3 bases not matched to a gene. CDR1 is GTSNPN, CDR2 SVGIG, per germline (reference sequence). This CDR3 is CAWSAGTGGNTIYF. As DNA, the CDR3 is TGTGCCTGGAGTGCTGGGACAGGCGGAAACACCATATATTTT. The whole variable domain, remainder taken from reference TRBV30 and TRBJ1-3, is SQTIHQWPATLVQPVGSPLSLECTVEGTSNPNLYWYRQAAGRGLQLLFYSVGIGQISSEVPQNLSASRPQDRQFILSSKKLLLSDSGFYLCAWSAGTGGNTIYFGEGSWLTVV.

The rearrangement joins TRBV9 to TRBJ1-1; D ambiguous. This CDR3 is built from 15 residues. CDR1 SGDLS and CDR2 YYNGEE come from the germline V gene. Trimming took 3 bases from V and 0 from J, leaving 12 bases between them. The CDR3 sequence is CASSALGKMNTEAFF. The CDR3 region has the DNA TGTGCCAGCAGCGCCCTCGGGAAGATGAACACTGAAGCTTTCTTT.

This clonotype has just one count. This sequence joins TRBV30 and TRBJ1-1; maybe TRBD1 (5 bases). V was trimmed by 1 base and J by 5 bases, leaving 8 bases between them. The CDR3 is 12 residues long. Per the germline V gene, CDR1 is GTSNPN and CDR2 is SVGIG (reference sequence). This CDR3 is CAWSGQGTEAFF. CDR3 bases: TGTGCCTGGAGTGGGCAGGGAACTGAAGCTTTCTTT.